This passage covers 6 T cell receptor beta chains from one sample sequenced in a study of Ad26.COV2.S vaccination and SARS-CoV-2 variants. Noted treatment: around 19 received Ad26.COV2.S at low or high dose, single or two shots; roughly 5 received placebo; per-sample allocation not given. Collection of samples fell on day 63 after the first vaccine or placebo injection. Generated by immunoSEQ multiplex PCR, the TCRdb table keeps only in-frame clones and is missing some. This table holds 300,000 to 350,000 clones, about nine tenths found once. Source: peripheral blood, taken in a trial of Ad26.COV2.S vaccine versus placebo. These receptors originate from a person aged 18-60 years who received the Ad26.COV2.S COVID-19 vaccine or a placebo.

The J gene is TRBJ1-1, the V gene TRBV5-8; unclear D gene. Germline V gives CDR1 SGHTS, CDR2 YDEGEE. V lost 0 bases and J 3 bases, leaving 9 bases between the germline ends. The CDR3 has 14 residues. CDR3 in DNA: TGTGCCAGCAGCTTGGGGTTTGCGGACACTGAAGCTTTCTTT. This translates into CASSLGFADTEAFF.

The chain joins TRBV28 to TRBJ2-7, with TRBD1 identical over 8 bases. The CDR3 sequence is 16 residues long. Germline CDR1 MDHEN, CDR2 SYDVKM. The ends lost 5 bases at V and 2 bases at J; junction bases unmatched: 11. As DNA, the CDR3 is TGTGCCAGCAGTCCTGGACAGGGTTTGGGGACCTACGAGCAGTACTTC. It translates to CASSPGQGLGTYEQYF.

This clone was detected only once. The V call is TRBV5-4, the J call TRBJ2-7, with 9 bases aligning to TRBD1. This CDR3 has 14 residues. Trimming took 4 bases from V and 2 from J; bases not matched to a gene: 4. Germline V CDR1 and CDR2: SGHNT, YYREEE (reference sequence). In nucleotides, the CDR3 is TGTGCCAGCAGCCCGGACAGGGGAACCTACGAGCAGTACTTC. Its translation is CASSPDRGTYEQYF.

This chain connects TRBV5-4 to TRBJ1-4, with D possibly matching TRBD1 (6 bases). The CDR3 contains 16 residues. Trimming stripped 1 base from V and 7 bases from J, with 17 bases between. Per germline, CDR1 SGHNT and CDR2 YYREEE (reference sequence). In nucleotides, the CDR3 is TGTGCCAGCAGCTTGTCTCTAGGGGGTGGTGTTGAAAAACTGTTTTTT. Its translation: CASSLSLGGGVEKLFF.

The CDR3 here is CASSTQYQPQHF. The CDR3 DNA sequence: TGTGCCAGCAGTACTCAGTATCAGCCCCAGCATTTT. The rearrangement joins TRBV28 to TRBJ1-5; no firm D call. The V end lost 5 bases, the J end lost 5 bases, and 7 bases lay between the germline ends. The V gene's germline CDR1 is MDHEN and CDR2 SYDVKM. This CDR3 spans 12 amino acids.

The chain joins TRBV25-1 to TRBJ1-2; D remains unclear. Deletions cut 2 bases from V and 0 bases from J, with 4 bases between. This CDR3 has 13 residues. Germline CDR1 MGHDK, CDR2 SYGVNS. The CDR3 coding sequence is TGTGCCAGCAGTGAAGGGGCTAACTATGGCTACACCTTC. Translating gives CASSEGANYGYTF.